This T cell receptor (beta chain) was recorded in a study of blood T cell repertoires in COVID-19 (dated by TCRdb to 2018 to 2020). For the wider study: Collaborator samples came from the United States, Italy and Spain and covered acute and convalescent phases of COVID-19. The material from the prospective study consisted of cDNA or gDNA derived from T cells, B-cell-depleted T cells, or PBMCs. Subjects who had been exposed to COVID-19, were actively infected with it, or had recovered from it provided the deeply sampled blood TCRbeta repertoires that made up the dataset. The repertoires were released in a freely available public database meant as a resource for research on the immune response to SARS-CoV-2. Samples came from the ongoing ImmuneRACE study (first 160 participants) plus 1,254 subjects from 6 global collaborators. Sample metadata almost always included a de-identified subject ID, COVID-19 status, age in years and sex. Where available, HLA class I and class II types were obtained from metadata supplied by the sample provider rather than from assay-based typing. Overall study results and their limits: The quantity of clinical and demographic metadata differed by source and by participant and was supplied without curation.

The immunoSEQ Assay, a bias-controlled multiplex PCR, was used to amplify TCRbeta CDR3 regions from genomic DNA. On the study's bioinformatics: The number of nucleated cells in each sample was estimated from the amplification of reference gene primers within the assay. To quantify the absolute abundance of each unique TCRbeta CDR3 rearrangement, sequence reads were collapsed and filtered. For each sample, productive Simpson clonality was calculated as the square root of Simpson's diversity index across productive rearrangements. The table comes from immuneACCESS by way of TCRdb, which keeps in-frame sequences with V and J called. Part of the clones is missing from these tables; in studies checked, under half for an unresolved V gene and the rest for unknown reasons. V and J calls and clone size follow that table, whereas D and trimming were derived from the DNA. The sample table records some 27,000 clones; about 80% of these occur just once. Of the sample, approximately 36% falls within the top ten clones.

On this clone itself: Its antigen remains unidentified. No much larger clone exists at a distance of one base, and base qualities are not known.

The V and J ends are trimmed by 6 bases and 2 bases, leaving 11 bases between them. Including the terminal cysteine and phenylalanine, the CDR3 comprises 13 residues. Here the CDR3 DNA is all that survives: 39 bases in frame from base 1. CDR1 SGHRS and CDR2 YFSETQ were looked up in the germline V gene. Each collaborating institution followed its own protocols to collect whole blood in K2EDTA tubes. Collaborator samples were shipped for TCRbeta analysis as frozen whole blood, isolated PBMCs, or DNA extracted from either sample type. Sequencing was done on a sample of peripheral blood. The source is a man between 65 and 80 years old with acute or convalescent COVID-19. The V and J genes are TRBV5-1 and TRBJ2-5; TRBD1 is perhaps the D gene, given 5 matching bases. The CDR3 region has the sequence CASTIQGQETQYF. The bases are TGCGCCAGCACAATTCAGGGACAAGAGACCCAGTACTTC.